Below, 28 T cell receptor beta chains from the same sample are listed, as sequenced in a study of T cells after yellow fever vaccination (dated by TCRdb to about 2019). Library method: 5' RACE. Sequencing used an Illumina HiSeq 2500. Through fastp at Q25 and MiXCR, TCRdb rebuilt clones from the public reads, retaining in-frame beta chains. Rows are combined by CDR3 protein, so each entry shows the most common genes and DNA. The sample table lists about 340,000 distinct CDR3 sequences, roughly 9.4% of them with a count of one. Over 15% of the sample belongs to the ten largest clones. The treatment or condition label corresponds to: live attenuated yellow fever vaccine strain. The sequencing here drew on PBMCs, taken on the day of the first yellow fever vaccination. Receptor source: a man aged 18 to 29 who received the YFV17D yellow fever vaccine.

The genes are TRBV7-9 and TRBJ1-1, with D perhaps TRBD1 (5 bases). The germline gives CDR1 SEHNR, CDR2 FQNEAQ (reference sequence). The ends were cut back, 5 bases at V and 0 bases at J, with 13 bases in the middle. The CDR3 has 15 amino acids. CDR3 region: CASSPSTAMNTEAFF. In DNA form, the CDR3 reads TGTGCCAGCAGCCCGTCGACAGCAATGAACACTGAAGCTTTCTTT.

The V call is TRBV18, the J call TRBJ2-7; TRBD2 aligns across 10 bases. Germline V CDR1 and CDR2: KGHSH, LQKENI. Losses at the gene ends were 3 bases for V and 12 bases for J; bases not matched to a gene: 14. The CDR3 sequence is 15 residues long. CDR3 DNA sequence: TGTGCCAGCTCACCCGATTCTAGCGGGGGCCGTTTAAGGTACTTC. Protein: CASSPDSSGGRLRYF.

This clonotype has a handful of counts. The chain couples TRBV4-3 to TRBJ1-1; a weak D match, TRBD1 (6 bases). Trimming cost V 1 base and J 0 bases, with 12 bases left between them. Germline V lookup: CDR1 LGHNA, CDR2 YSLEER. The CDR3 is made up of 16 amino acids. The CDR3 protein is CASSQGQVGLNTEAFF. The CDR3 bases are TGCGCCAGCAGCCAAGGACAGGTAGGCTTGAACACTGAAGCTTTCTTT.

V is TRBV20-1 and J is TRBJ2-3; 7 bases map to TRBD1. V dropped 6 bases and J dropped 2; count of bases not matched to a gene: 5. CDR1 is DFQATT and CDR2 is SNEGSKA in the germline V gene (reference sequence). CDR3 length equals 13 residues. In DNA form, the CDR3 reads TGCAGTGCCAAGACAGGGATCACAGATACGCAGTATTTT. Its protein is CSAKTGITDTQYF.

This rearrangement joins TRBV9 to TRBJ2-5, with D unresolved. Trimming removed 1 base from V and 0 bases from J, with 13 bases in between. The CDR3 totals 16 residues. Germline lookup yields CDR1 SGDLS and CDR2 YYNGEE. CDR3: CASSVSLRQNQETQYF. DNA of the CDR3: TGTGCCAGCAGCGTAAGTCTCCGGCAAAACCAAGAGACCCAGTACTTC.

Here the CDR3 reads CASSQDGRNYGYTF. The DNA for the CDR3 is TGTGCCAGCAGCCAAGATGGGCGGAACTATGGCTACACCTTC. The genes are TRBV3-1 and TRBJ1-2; D remains ambiguous. This CDR3 comprises 14 residues. The V gene lost 0 bases and the J gene lost 2 bases, with 7 bases spanning the gap. CDR1 and CDR2 from the germline V gene are LGHDT and YNNKEL (reference sequence).

The chain is built from TRBV18 and TRBJ2-5; D is perhaps TRBD1 (5 bases). The ends were cut back, 4 bases at V and 5 bases at J, with 14 bases in the middle. Germline-derived CDR1 and CDR2 are KGHSH and LQKENI. The CDR3 runs 14 residues. The CDR3 reads CASSLRVEKETQYF. The CDR3 nucleotides are TGTGCCAGCTCACTCAGGGTAGAAAAGGAGACCCAGTACTTC.

A few counts support this clonotype. This rearrangement joins TRBV11-3 to TRBJ2-3; TRBD1 agrees at 7 bases. This CDR3 has 15 residues. The J segment lost 4 bases and the V segment lost 3 bases, leaving 7 bases of the junction unmatched. CDR1 is SGHNT and CDR2 is YENEEA in the germline V gene. CDR3 loop: CASSFRGRSADTQYF. The CDR3 coding sequence is TGTGCCAGCAGCTTTAGGGGGCGAAGTGCAGATACGCAGTATTTT. The variable domain in full, with the rest retrieved from reference TRBV11-3 and TRBJ2-3, is EAGVVQSPRYKIIEKKQPVAFWCNPISGHNTLYWYLQNLGQGPELLIRYENEEAVDDSQLPKDRFSAERLKGVDSTLKIQPAELGDSAVYLCASSFRGRSADTQYFGPGTRLTVL.

This chain links TRBV5-1 with TRBJ2-3, with D perhaps matching TRBD2 (5 bases). CDR3 length: 16 amino acids. Trimming removed 0 bases at V and 4 bases at J, with 15 bases between. CDR1 is SGHRS and CDR2 is YFSETQ in the germline V gene. The CDR3 coding sequence is TGCGCCAGCAGCTTGGGGGCCCGTGTCGGGGCAGATACGCAGTATTTT. This sequence encodes CASSLGARVGADTQYF.

The chain recombines TRBV5-1 with TRBJ1-2; TRBD1 matches 8 bases. Germline CDR1 is SGHRS and CDR2 is YFSETQ. V shed 4 bases and J 3 bases; nucleotides not matched to a gene: 11. The CDR3 is 16 residues long. The CDR3: CASSPSGQGRYYGYTF. The CDR3 DNA reads as TGCGCCAGCAGCCCCTCCGGACAGGGAAGGTACTATGGCTACACCTTC.

This clonotype was seen a few times. V and J are TRBV30 and TRBJ2-3, with 9 bases fitting TRBD1. From germline, CDR1 is GTSNPN and CDR2 SVGIG (reference sequence). The V gene end was trimmed by 8 bases and the J gene end by 1 base; junction bases not matched to a gene: 7. This CDR3 is built from 14 residues. CDR3 nucleotides: TGTGCCCAGAGACGGACAGGGGGCACAGATACGCAGTATTTT. Translation gives CAQRRTGGTDTQYF. Drawing the rest from reference TRBV30 and TRBJ2-3, the complete variable domain is SQTIHQWPATLVQPVGSPLSLECTVEGTSNPNLYWYRQAAGRGLQLLFYSVGIGQISSEVPQNLSASRPQDRQFILSSKKLLLSDSGFYLCAQRRTGGTDTQYFGPGTRLTVL.

J is TRBJ2-1 and V is TRBV5-6; D is ambiguous. The V end lost 0 bases, the J end lost 9 bases, and 10 bases lay between the germline ends. The CDR3 contains 13 residues. Germline CDR1 SGHDT, CDR2 YYEEEE. The CDR3 protein is CASSLDLFLEQFF. CDR3 DNA sequence: TGTGCCAGCAGCTTGGATCTGTTTCTTGAGCAGTTCTTC.

This clonotype came up many times. V is TRBV5-1 and J is TRBJ2-7, with D tentatively TRBD1 (5 bases). The germline V gene encodes CDR1 SGHRS and CDR2 YFSETQ. Trimming removed 3 bases from V and 4 bases from J, with 14 bases in between. The CDR3 consists of 14 residues. This chain's CDR3 is CASSSSKQVYEQYF. DNA of the CDR3: TGCGCCAGCAGCTCCTCTAAACAGGTATACGAGCAGTACTTC. Looking up the rest from reference TRBV5-1 and TRBJ2-7 gives the full variable domain: KAGVTQTPRYLIKTRGQQVTLSCSPISGHRSVSWYQQTPGQGLQFLFEYFSETQRNKGNFPGRFSGRQFSNSRSEMNVSTLELGDSALYLCASSSSKQVYEQYFGPGTRLTVT.

V gene TRBV5-4 combines with J gene TRBJ2-1; 7 bases agree with TRBD2. The CDR3 sequence is 12 residues long. Germline V gene data show CDR1 as SGHNT and CDR2 as YYREEE (reference sequence). Trimming cost V 7 bases and J 6 bases; bases outside gene matches: 4. This CDR3 is CASRGESNEQFF. The CDR3 nucleotides are TGTGCCAGCCGGGGGGAGTCCAATGAGCAGTTCTTC.

The chain recombines TRBV12-5 with TRBJ2-5; 8 nucleotides match TRBD1. Germline V CDR1 and CDR2: LGHNT, FRNRAP. V dropped 1 base and J dropped 4; count of bases not matched to a gene: 11. The CDR3 is made up of 17 amino acids. The CDR3 is CASGLANQGAPGETQYF. For the CDR3, the DNA is TGTGCTAGTGGTTTGGCTAACCAGGGGGCGCCAGGAGAGACCCAGTACTTC.

V is TRBV4-1 and J is TRBJ1-5; D remains ambiguous. V was clipped by 1 base and J by 3 bases, with 4 bases between them. CDR3 length: 13 amino acids. CDR1 is MGHRA, CDR2 YSYEKL, per germline. The CDR3: CASSQVDNQPQHF. The CDR3 DNA reads as TGCGCCAGCAGCCAAGTGGACAATCAGCCCCAGCATTTT.

The V gene is TRBV7-9, the J gene TRBJ1-6, with unresolved D. Germline values: CDR1 SEHNR, CDR2 FQNEAQ (reference sequence). V lost 5 bases to trimming and J lost 8 bases, with 16 bases between them. The CDR3 consists of 15 residues. This chain's CDR3 is CASSPPGGRDSPLHF. The CDR3 DNA follows: TGTGCCAGCAGCCCCCCGGGCGGGAGAGATTCACCCCTCCACTTT.

The rearrangement uses TRBV3-1 and TRBJ2-3, with D perhaps TRBD1 or TRBD2 (5 bases each). Per germline, CDR1 LGHDT and CDR2 YNNKEL (reference sequence). V was pared by 10 bases and J by 6 bases, with 20 bases between. The CDR3 spans 14 residues. The CDR3 loop reads CATARDPSFDTQYF. In nucleotides, the CDR3 is TGTGCCACCGCAAGGGACCCTTCGTTCGATACGCAGTATTTT.

This clonotype appeared once. This chain uses TRBV6-1 with TRBJ2-1; D unclear. The CDR3 covers 13 residues. Germline V CDR1 and CDR2: MNHNS, SASEGT. Between the trimmed V and J ends, which lost 5 bases and 2 bases, there was a span of 7 bases. CDR3 loop: CASSTRTYNEQFF. DNA of the CDR3: TGTGCCAGCAGTACCCGGACCTACAATGAGCAGTTCTTC.

This clonotype turned up a few times. This rearrangement joins TRBV21-1 to TRBJ2-5; TRBD2 reflects the table's D call only, with no check against the DNA. TRBV21-1 is reported as a pseudogene. The CDR3 loop spans 19 amino acids. CDR3 sequence (DNA): TGTGCCAGCAGCAAAGGGGAGACTAGCGGGGGCCGACGGCAAGAGACCCAGTACTTC. Its protein is CASSKGETSGGRRQETQYF.

A word on this clonotype: This may be a read error, as it is one base from a much larger clone. The chain links TRBV7-8 to TRBJ2-3, with D maybe TRBD1 (5 bases). Germline assignment: CDR1 SGHVS and CDR2 FQNEAQ. The CDR3 covers 14 residues. V dropped 1 base and J dropped 6 bases, with 11 bases sitting between them. The DNA of the CDR3 is TGTGCCAGCAGCTTAGGGGCAGGGCGGGATACGCAGTATTTT. Its translation is CASSLGAGRDTQYF.

The chain links TRBV12-3 or TRBV12-4 to TRBJ2-5; 14 bases are shared with TRBD2. There are 17 residues in the CDR3. V trimming: 5 bases; J trimming: 9 bases; junction bases outside the gene matches: 14. In DNA, the CDR3 is TGTGCCAGCAGTGTGACTAGCGGGGGGGCCCCCGGGCTGGCCCAGTACTTC. It translates to CASSVTSGGAPGLAQYF.

The gene calls are TRBV18 and TRBJ1-2; the D gene is possibly TRBD1 (5 bases). The V gene lost 3 bases and the J gene lost 5 bases, with 13 bases spanning the gap. There are 14 residues in the CDR3. Germline loops: CDR1 KGHSH, CDR2 LQKENI. The chain's CDR3 is CASSPNGAHYGYTF. DNA of the CDR3: TGTGCCAGCTCACCGAACGGGGCTCATTATGGCTACACCTTC. Together with reference TRBV18 and TRBJ1-2, the CDR3 gives the full variable domain: NAGVMQNPRHLVRRRGQEARLRCSPMKGHSHVYWYRQLPEEGLKFMVYLQKENIIDESGMPKERFSAEFPKEGPSILRIQQVVRGDSAAYFCASSPNGAHYGYTFGSGTRLTVV.

This clonotype was recorded many times. The rearrangement uses TRBV7-9 and TRBJ2-5, with 7 bases lining up with TRBD1. Trimming took 6 bases from V and 1 from J; bases not matched to a gene: 2. Per the germline V gene, CDR1 is SEHNR and CDR2 is FQNEAQ (reference sequence). The CDR3 length is 13 residues. CDR3 bases: TGTGCCAGCAGACGGACAGGCCAAGAGACCCAGTACTTC. Protein sequence: CASRRTGQETQYF.

The genes are TRBV6-4 and TRBJ2-7; D is unclear. The germline V gene has CDR1 MRHNA and CDR2 SNTAGT. This CDR3 comprises 14 residues. V lost 8 bases and J lost 0, with 14 bases in between. The CDR3 loop is CASGNLPVSYEQYF. CDR3 nucleotides: TGTGCCAGCGGGAATTTGCCGGTCTCCTACGAGCAGTACTTC.

This clonotype showed up just a few times. V and J are TRBV20-1 and TRBJ1-5; 7 positions match TRBD1. The CDR3 sequence is 14 residues long. V shed 6 bases, J shed 4 bases, and the junction held 9 bases outside the gene matches. Germline V gene data show CDR1 as DFQATT and CDR2 as SNEGSKA (reference sequence). CDR3 region: CSARRDRVNQPQHF. CDR3 bases: TGCAGTGCAAGAAGAGACAGGGTGAATCAGCCCCAGCATTTT.

The chain employs TRBV27 and TRBJ1-4, with D perhaps TRBD1 (6 bases). Germline CDR1 and CDR2: MNHEY and SMNVEV (reference sequence). The V and J ends lost 2 bases and 1 base respectively, with 11 bases between them. CDR3 length: 16 residues. In nucleotides, the CDR3 is TGTGCCAGCAGTTTAACGGGGGGCGTAACTAATGAAAAACTGTTTTTT. Residues: CASSLTGGVTNEKLFF.

The rearrangement links TRBV12-3 or TRBV12-4 to TRBJ1-4; TRBD1 aligns across 9 bases. V was pared by 7 bases and J by 8 bases, with 11 bases of the junction left unmatched. This CDR3 comprises 15 residues. This chain's CDR3 is CASTFGTGGGEKLFF. The CDR3 nucleotides are TGTGCCAGCACCTTCGGTACAGGGGGCGGGGAAAAACTGTTTTTT.